The source of this T cell receptor beta chain is a study of response to subunit inactivated influenza vaccine. Regarding the study as a whole: Authors suggested few new T cells are recruited by each seasonal influenza vaccination.

This clonotype was counted between two and nine times. Its target is not known. CDR1 GTSNPN and CDR2 SVGIG come from the germline V gene (reference sequence). This CDR3 is 14 amino acids long. Trimming left V 3 bases short and J 5 bases short, with 16 bases between. From the RT-PCR reads, TCRdb called clonotypes with MiXCR, one entry per CDR3 protein. Of about 480,000 distinct CDR3 sequences in the sample, 9.5% to 13% were seen once. The sample in question was PBMCs from blood, obtained roughly 47 days after vaccination. V and J are TRBV30 and TRBJ1-2; D call uncertain. The TCR sequence derives from a man aged 45-60 years who received an inactivated influenza vaccine. The CDR3 protein is CAWSGDPTDYGYTF. The CDR3 region has the DNA TGTGCCTGGAGCGGAGATCCGACGGATTATGGCTACACCTTC.